This T cell receptor (beta chain) was documented in a study of shared clonotypes between healthy human individuals. As concerns this clone: Its target is not known.

The CDR3 is made up of 13 amino acids. Germline assignment: CDR1 SGDLS and CDR2 YYNGEE. Trimming took 5 bases from V and 3 from J, leaving 9 bases between them. General study results and limits: Shared clonotypes across all four donors exceeded non-shared ones in generation probability.

Libraries were prepared by immunoSEQ multiplex PCR; TCRdb keeps only in-frame clonotypes and omits some of them. Altogether roughly 850,000 clones are present, around 96% being singletons, with the ten largest covering over 0.2%. CD8 cells regarded as naive lacked CD45RO, were positively chosen for CCR7, and omitted terminally differentiated effector memory CD45RA+ cells. This chain uses TRBV9 with TRBJ2-1; either TRBD1 or TRBD2 may fit D (5 bases each). The sequence was obtained from a man under 40 in good health. The sequenced sample consisted of naive CD8+ T cells sorted from blood. The CDR3: CASSGTFYNEQFF. CDR3 DNA: TGTGCCAGCAGTGGGACCTTCTACAATGAGCAGTTCTTC.